What follows describes a single TCR beta chain. Its antigen is as yet unknown. The CDR3 has 14 residues. V gave up 4 bases and J gave up 12 bases; unmatched junction bases: 11. Germline assignment: CDR1 SEHNR and CDR2 FQNEAQ (reference sequence). The sample comes from a study of cytomegalovirus exposure and HLA in healthy donors. Study observations and caveats: An apparent linkage of common viral pathogens to several of the most significant clusters emerged in a later analysis.

With 60 Vbeta and 13 Jbeta primers, the PCR was carried out. In the original processing: Later, tens of millions of unique TCR beta chains were counted in an analysis, and 10 million to 12 million of them were shared. The method was immunoSEQ multiplex PCR; TCRdb's version includes in-frame clones alone and lacks a portion of them. Clone size and V and J calls were adopted from that table, with D and trimming inferred from the DNA. The sample lists about 150,000 clones, 82% occurring once. The rearrangement links TRBV7-9 to TRBJ2-4; 8 bases match TRBD2. The source is a woman aged 50 to 60 in good health and CMV-seropositive. Sequencing used PBMCs. The CDR3, as DNA: TGTGCCAGCAGCTCCGGGAGGGCCTCAGGGGATCAGTACTTC. Its translation: CASSSGRASGDQYF.